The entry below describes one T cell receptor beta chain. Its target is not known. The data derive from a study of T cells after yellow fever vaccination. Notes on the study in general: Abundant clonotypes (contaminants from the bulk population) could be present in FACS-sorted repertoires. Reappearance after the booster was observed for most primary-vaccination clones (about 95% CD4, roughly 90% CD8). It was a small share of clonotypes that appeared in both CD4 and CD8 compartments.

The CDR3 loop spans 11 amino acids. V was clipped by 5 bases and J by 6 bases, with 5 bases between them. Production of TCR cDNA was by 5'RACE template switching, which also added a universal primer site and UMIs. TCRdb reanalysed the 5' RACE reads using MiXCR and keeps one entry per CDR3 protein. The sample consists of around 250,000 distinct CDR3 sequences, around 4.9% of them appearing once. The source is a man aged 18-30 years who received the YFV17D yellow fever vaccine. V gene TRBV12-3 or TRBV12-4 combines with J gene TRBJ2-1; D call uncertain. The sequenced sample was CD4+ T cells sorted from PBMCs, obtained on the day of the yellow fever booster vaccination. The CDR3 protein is CASSLFNEQFF. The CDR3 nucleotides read TGTGCCAGCAGTCTTTTCAATGAGCAGTTCTTC.